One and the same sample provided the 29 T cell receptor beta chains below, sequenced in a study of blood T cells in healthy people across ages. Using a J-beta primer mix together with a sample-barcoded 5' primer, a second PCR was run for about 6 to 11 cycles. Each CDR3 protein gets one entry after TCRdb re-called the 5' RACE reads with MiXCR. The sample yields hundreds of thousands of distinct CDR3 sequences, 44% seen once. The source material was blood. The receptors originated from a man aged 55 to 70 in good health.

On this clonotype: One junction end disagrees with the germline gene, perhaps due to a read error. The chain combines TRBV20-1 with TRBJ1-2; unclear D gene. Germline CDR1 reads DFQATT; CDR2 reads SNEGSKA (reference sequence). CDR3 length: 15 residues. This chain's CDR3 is CSARVQFGANYDYTF. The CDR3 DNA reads TGCAGTGCTAGGGTACAATTTGGAGCTAACTATGACTACACCTTC.

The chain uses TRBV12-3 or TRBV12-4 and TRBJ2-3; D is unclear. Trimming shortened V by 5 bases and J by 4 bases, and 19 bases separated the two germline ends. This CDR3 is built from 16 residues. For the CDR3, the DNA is TGTGCCAGCAGTCCCCGGGCTGGCAGAGACCCAGATACGCAGTATTTT. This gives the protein CASSPRAGRDPDTQYF.

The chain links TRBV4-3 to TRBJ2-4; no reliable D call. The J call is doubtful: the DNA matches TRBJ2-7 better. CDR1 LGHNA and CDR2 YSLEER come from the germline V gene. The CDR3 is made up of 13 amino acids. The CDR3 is CASSQDVFYEQYF. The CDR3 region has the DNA TGCGCCAGCAGCCAAGACGTATTCTACGAGCAGTACTTC.

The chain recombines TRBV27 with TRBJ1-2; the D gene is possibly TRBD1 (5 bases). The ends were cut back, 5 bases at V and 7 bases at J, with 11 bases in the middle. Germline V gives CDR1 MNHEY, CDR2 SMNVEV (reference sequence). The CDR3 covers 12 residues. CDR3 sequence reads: CASSGGVAGYTF. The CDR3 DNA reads TGTGCCAGCAGTGGAGGGGTGGCTGGCTACACCTTC.

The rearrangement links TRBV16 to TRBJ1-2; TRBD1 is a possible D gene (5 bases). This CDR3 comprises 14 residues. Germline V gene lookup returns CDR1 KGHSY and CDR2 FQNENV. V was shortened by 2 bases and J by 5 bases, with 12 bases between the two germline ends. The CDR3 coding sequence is TGTGCCAGCAGCCAACAACAGGCGAAGTATGGCTACACCTTC. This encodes CASSQQQAKYGYTF.

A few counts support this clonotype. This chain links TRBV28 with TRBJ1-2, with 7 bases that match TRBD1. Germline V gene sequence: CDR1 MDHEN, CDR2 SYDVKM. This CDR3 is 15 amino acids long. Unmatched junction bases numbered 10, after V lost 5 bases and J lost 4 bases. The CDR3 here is CASSPGQPIPYGYTF. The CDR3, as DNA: TGTGCCAGCAGTCCGGGACAGCCCATCCCCTATGGCTACACCTTC.

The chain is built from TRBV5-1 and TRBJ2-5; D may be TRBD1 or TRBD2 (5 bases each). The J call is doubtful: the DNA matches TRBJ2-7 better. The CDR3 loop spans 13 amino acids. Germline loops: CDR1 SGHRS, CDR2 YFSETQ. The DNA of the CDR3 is TGCGCCAGCAGCTGGGAGACAGCCTACGAGCAGTACTTC. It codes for CASSWETAYEQYF.

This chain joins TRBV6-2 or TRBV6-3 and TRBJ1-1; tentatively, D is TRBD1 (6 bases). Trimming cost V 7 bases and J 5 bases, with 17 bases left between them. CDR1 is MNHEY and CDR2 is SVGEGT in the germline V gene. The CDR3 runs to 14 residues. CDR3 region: CASTRQEVRTEAFF. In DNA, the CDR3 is TGTGCCAGCACGCGACAGGAGGTGAGAACTGAAGCTTTCTTT.

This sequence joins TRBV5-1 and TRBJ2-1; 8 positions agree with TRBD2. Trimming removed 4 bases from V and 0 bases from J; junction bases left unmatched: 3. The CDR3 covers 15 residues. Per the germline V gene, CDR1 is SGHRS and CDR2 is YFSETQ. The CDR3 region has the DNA TGCGCCAGCAGCCCAGCGGGGGCCTCCTACAATGAGCAGTTCTTC. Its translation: CASSPAGASYNEQFF.

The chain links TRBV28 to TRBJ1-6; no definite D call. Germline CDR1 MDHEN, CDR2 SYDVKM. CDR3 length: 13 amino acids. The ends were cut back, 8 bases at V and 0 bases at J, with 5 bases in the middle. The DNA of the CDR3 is TGTGCCAGCTGGAGCTCCTATAATTCACCCCTCCACTTT. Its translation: CASWSSYNSPLHF.

The CDR3 protein is CASSQGVDGHFTF. The CDR3 DNA reads TGTGCCAGCAGCCAAGGAGTTGACGGACACTTCACCTTC. The chain uses TRBV3-1 and TRBJ1-2; maybe TRBD1 (5 bases). V dropped 1 base and J dropped 13 bases, with 16 bases sitting between them. The CDR3 is 13 residues long. Germline V gene lookup returns CDR1 LGHDT and CDR2 YNNKEL (reference sequence).

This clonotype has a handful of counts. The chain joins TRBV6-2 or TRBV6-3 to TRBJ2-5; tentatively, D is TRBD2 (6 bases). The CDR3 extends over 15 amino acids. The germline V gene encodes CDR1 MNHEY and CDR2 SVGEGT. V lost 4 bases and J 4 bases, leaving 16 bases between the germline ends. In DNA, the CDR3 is TGTGCCAGCAGTTCAAGGACTACCCTGGGAGAGACCCAGTACTTC. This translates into CASSSRTTLGETQYF.

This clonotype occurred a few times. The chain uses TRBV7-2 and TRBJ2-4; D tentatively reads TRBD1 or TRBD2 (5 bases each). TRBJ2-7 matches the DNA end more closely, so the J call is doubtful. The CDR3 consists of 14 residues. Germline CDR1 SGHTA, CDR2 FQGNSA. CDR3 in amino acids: CASSLVGGLDEQYF. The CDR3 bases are TGTGCCAGCAGCTTAGTTGGGGGTCTGGACGAGCAGTACTTC.

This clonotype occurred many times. The CDR3 here is CASIPGLAPGTDTQYF. The CDR3 bases are TGTGCCAGCATCCCGGGACTAGCCCCAGGGACAGATACGCAGTATTTT. The chain has TRBV6-6 and TRBJ2-3, with 9 bases lining up with TRBD2. Trimming took 7 bases from V and 3 from J; bases not matched to a gene: 11. This CDR3 has 16 amino acids. Germline CDR1 and CDR2: MNHNY and SVGAGI (reference sequence).

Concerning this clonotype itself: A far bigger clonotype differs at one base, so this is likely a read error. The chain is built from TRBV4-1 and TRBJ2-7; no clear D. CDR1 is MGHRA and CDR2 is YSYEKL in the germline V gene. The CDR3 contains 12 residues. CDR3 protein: CASSPNSYGQYF. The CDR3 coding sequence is TGCGCCAGCAGCCCCAATTCCTACGGGCAGTACTTC.

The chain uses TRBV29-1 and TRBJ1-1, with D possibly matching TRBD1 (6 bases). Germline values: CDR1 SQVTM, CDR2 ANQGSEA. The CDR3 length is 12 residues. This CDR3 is CISRDMNTEAFF. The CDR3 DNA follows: TGCATCTCCCGGGACATGAACACTGAAGCTTTCTTT.

CDR3 protein: CARPNDTESSYNSPLHF. In DNA form, the CDR3 reads TGTGCCAGACCAAATGACACAGAAAGCTCCTATAATTCACCCCTCCACTTT. This chain joins TRBV6-1 and TRBJ1-6, with no clear D. Germline loops: CDR1 MNHNS, CDR2 SASEGT. The CDR3 is 17 amino acids. The V end lost 9 bases, the J end lost 0 bases, and 18 bases lay between the germline ends.

The CDR3 nucleotides read TGTGCCAGCAGCGCGATCCCGGGACAGATCGAGCAGTACTTC. This sequence encodes CASSAIPGQIEQYF. The chain recombines TRBV7-8 with TRBJ2-7; 7 bases align to TRBD1. The V and J ends lost 5 bases and 6 bases, in that order; junction bases with no gene match: 10. CDR3 length: 14 amino acids. Germline CDR1 reads SGHVS; CDR2 reads FQNEAQ.

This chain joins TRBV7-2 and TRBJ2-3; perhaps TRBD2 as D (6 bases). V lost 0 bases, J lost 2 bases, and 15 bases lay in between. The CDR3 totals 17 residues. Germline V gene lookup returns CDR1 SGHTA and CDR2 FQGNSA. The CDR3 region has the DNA TGTGCCAGCAGCTTAGCATATACCGGGAGAAACACAGATACGCAGTATTTT. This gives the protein CASSLAYTGRNTDTQYF. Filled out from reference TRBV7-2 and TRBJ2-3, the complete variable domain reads GAGVSQSPSNKVTEKGKDVELRCDPISGHTALYWYRQSLGQGLEFLIYFQGNSAPDKSGLPSDRFSAERTGGSVSTLTIQRTQQEDSAVYLCASSLAYTGRNTDTQYFGPGTRLTVL.

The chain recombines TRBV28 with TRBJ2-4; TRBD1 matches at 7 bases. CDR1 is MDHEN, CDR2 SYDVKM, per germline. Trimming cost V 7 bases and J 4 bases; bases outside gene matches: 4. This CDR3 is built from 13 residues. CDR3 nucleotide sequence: TGTGCCAGCACCCCGGGACAGAAAAACATTCAGTACTTC. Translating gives CASTPGQKNIQYF.

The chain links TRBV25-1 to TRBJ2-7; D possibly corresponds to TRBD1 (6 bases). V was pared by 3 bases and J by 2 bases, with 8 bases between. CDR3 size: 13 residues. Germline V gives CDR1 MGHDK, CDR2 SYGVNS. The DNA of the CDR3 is TGTGCCAGCAGTGAGTGGACAGCCTACGAGCAGTACTTC. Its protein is CASSEWTAYEQYF.

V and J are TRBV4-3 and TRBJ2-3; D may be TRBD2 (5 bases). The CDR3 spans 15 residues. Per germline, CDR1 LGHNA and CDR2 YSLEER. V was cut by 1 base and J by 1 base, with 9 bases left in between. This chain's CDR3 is CASSQGSGGTDTQYF. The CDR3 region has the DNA TGCGCCAGCAGCCAAGGGAGCGGAGGCACAGATACGCAGTATTTT.

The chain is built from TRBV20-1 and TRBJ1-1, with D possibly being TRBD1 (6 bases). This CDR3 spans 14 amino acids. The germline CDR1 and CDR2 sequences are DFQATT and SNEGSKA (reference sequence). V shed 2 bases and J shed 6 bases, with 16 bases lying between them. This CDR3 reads CSARRTEWSPEAFF. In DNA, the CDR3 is TGCAGTGCTAGAAGGACAGAGTGGTCCCCTGAAGCTTTCTTT.

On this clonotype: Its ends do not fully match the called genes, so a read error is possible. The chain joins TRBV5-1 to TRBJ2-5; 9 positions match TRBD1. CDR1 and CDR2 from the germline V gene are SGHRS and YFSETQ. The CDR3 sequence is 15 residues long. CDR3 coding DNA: TGCGCCGGCAGCTCGGGGACAGGGAGGCAAGAGACCCAGTACTTC. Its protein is CAGSSGTGRQETQYF.

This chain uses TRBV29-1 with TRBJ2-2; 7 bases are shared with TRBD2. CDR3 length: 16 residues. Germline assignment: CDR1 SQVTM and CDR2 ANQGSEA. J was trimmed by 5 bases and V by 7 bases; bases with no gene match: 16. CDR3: CSGTRPGLWGTGELFF. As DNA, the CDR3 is TGCAGCGGGACCCGTCCGGGACTATGGGGAACCGGGGAGCTGTTTTTT.

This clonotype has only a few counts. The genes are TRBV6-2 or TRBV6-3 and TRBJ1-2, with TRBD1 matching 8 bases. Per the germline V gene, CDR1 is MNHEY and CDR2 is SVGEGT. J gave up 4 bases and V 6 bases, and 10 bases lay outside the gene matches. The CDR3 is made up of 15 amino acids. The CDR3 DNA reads TGTGCCAGCAGGGATGGGGACAGGATCATCTATGGCTACACCTTC. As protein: CASRDGDRIIYGYTF.

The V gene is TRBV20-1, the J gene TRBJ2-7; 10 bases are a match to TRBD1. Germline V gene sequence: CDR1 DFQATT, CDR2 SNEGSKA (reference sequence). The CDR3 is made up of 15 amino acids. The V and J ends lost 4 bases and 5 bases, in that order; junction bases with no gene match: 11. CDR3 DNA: TGCAGTGCTAACGGACCGGGACAGGGGTTCGACGAGCAGTACTTC. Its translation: CSANGPGQGFDEQYF.

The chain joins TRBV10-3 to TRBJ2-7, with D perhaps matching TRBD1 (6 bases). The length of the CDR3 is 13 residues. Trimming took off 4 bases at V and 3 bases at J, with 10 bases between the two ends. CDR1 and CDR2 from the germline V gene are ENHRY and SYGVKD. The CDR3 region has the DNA TGTGCCATCAGTGGACAGGCAATCTACGAGCAGTACTTC. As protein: CAISGQAIYEQYF.

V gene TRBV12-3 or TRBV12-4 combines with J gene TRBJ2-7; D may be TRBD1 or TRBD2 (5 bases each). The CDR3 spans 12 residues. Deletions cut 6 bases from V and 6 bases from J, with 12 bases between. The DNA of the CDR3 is TGTGCCAGCAGCGTATATGGGGGCGAGCAGTACTTC. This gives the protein CASSVYGGEQYF.